This TCR beta chain was observed in a study of blood T cells in healthy people across ages. Study-wide results and caveats: Getting older went along with TCR beta diversity per million T cells dropping roughly linearly. A conclusive naive versus antigen-experienced comparison was prevented by the unsorted PBMCs. The percentage of naive T cells correlated strongly with TCR beta diversity.

This clonotype was detected once. The antigen remains unidentified. A second about 6 to 12 cycle PCR used barcoded and J-beta primers. TCRdb redid the calling of the 5' RACE reads with MiXCR, one entry per CDR3 protein. Of 1,500,000 or so distinct CDR3 sequences listed, almost 60% are singletons. The TCR sequence derives from a man between 18 and 35 years old in good health. Sequences were obtained from blood.

The CDR3 loop reads CSARDSQGANSPLHF. CDR3 nucleotide sequence: TGCAGTGCTAGAGATTCCCAGGGGGCAAATTCACCCCTCCACTTT. The chain employs TRBV20-1 and TRBJ1-6; TRBD1 aligns across 8 bases. V shed 0 bases, J shed 7 bases, and the junction held 5 bases outside the gene matches. Germline assignment: CDR1 DFQATT and CDR2 SNEGSKA (reference sequence). The CDR3 contains 15 residues.